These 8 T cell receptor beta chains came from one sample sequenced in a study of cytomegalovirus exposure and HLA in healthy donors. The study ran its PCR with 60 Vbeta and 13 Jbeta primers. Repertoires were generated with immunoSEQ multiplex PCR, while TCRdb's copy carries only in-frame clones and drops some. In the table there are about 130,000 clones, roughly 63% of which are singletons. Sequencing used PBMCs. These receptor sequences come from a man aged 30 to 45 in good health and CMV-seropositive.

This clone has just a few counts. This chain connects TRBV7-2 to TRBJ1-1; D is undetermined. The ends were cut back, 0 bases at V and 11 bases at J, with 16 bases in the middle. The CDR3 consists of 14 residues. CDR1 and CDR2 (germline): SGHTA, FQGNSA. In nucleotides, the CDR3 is TGTGCCAGCAGCTTAGCGTCCTCACTCGGAGAGGCTTTCTTT. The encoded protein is CASSLASSLGEAFF. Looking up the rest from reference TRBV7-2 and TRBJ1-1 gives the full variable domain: GAGVSQSPSNKVTEKGKDVELRCDPISGHTALYWYRQSLGQGLEFLIYFQGNSAPDKSGLPSDRFSAERTGGSVSTLTIQRTQQEDSAVYLCASSLASSLGEAFFGQGTRLTVV.

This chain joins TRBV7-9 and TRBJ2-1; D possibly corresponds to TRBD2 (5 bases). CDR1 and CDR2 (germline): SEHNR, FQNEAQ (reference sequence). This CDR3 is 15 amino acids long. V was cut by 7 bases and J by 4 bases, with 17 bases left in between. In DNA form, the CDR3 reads TGTGCCAGCACCATTGGCAATCTAGCATACAATGAGCAGTTCTTC. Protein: CASTIGNLAYNEQFF.

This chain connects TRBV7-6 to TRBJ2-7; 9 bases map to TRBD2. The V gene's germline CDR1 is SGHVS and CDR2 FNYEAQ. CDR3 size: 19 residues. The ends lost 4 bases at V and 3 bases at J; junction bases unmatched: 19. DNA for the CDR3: TGTGCCAGCAGCTCGTACATCAGGGGTAGCGGGAGAGCCCGCTACGAGCAGTACTTC. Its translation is CASSSYIRGSGRARYEQYF.

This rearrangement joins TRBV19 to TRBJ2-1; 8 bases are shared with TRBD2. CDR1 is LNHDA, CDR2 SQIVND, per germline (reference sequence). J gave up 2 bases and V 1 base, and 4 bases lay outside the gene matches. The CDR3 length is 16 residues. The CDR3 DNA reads TGTGCCAGTAGTATAGTAGGTAGCGGGACCTACAATGAGCAGTTCTTC. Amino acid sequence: CASSIVGSGTYNEQFF.

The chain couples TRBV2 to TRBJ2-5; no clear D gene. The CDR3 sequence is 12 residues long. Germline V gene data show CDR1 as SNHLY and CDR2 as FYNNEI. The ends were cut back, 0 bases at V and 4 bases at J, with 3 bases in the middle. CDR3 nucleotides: TGTGCCAGCAGTGAAGCGCGAGAGACCCAGTACTTC. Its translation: CASSEARETQYF.

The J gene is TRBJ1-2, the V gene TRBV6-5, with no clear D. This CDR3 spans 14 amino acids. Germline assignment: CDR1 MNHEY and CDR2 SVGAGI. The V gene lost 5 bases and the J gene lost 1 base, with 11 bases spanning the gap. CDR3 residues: CASSPTRVNYGYTF. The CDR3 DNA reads TGTGCCAGCAGTCCCACCCGGGTTAACTATGGCTACACCTTC.

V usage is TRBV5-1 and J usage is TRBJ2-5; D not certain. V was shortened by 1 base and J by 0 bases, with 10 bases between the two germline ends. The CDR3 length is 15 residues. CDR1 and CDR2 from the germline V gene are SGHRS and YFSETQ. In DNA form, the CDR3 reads TGCGCCAGCAGCTTGTCAGGCGCCAACCAAGAGACCCAGTACTTC. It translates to CASSLSGANQETQYF. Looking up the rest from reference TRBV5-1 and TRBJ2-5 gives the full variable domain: KAGVTQTPRYLIKTRGQQVTLSCSPISGHRSVSWYQQTPGQGLQFLFEYFSETQRNKGNFPGRFSGRQFSNSRSEMNVSTLELGDSALYLCASSLSGANQETQYFGPGTRLLVL.

For the CDR3, the DNA is TGTGCCAGCAGCCAAGACAGACAGCTTGAAGCTTTCTTT. Protein sequence: CASSQDRQLEAFF. The chain joins TRBV4-2 to TRBJ1-1; D is perhaps TRBD1 (5 bases). The germline CDR1 and CDR2 sequences are LGHNA and YNFKEQ. V was pared by 0 bases and J by 7 bases, with 9 bases between. The CDR3 has 13 residues.